A selection of T cell receptor beta chains follows, all from one sample in a study of blood T cell repertoires in COVID-19. Sequencing was performed with immunoSEQ multiplex PCR; in TCRdb, only in-frame clones are kept and a portion is missing. The table shows roughly 16,000 clones, with around 84% occurring only once. The sequencing input was peripheral blood. All receptors come from a human donor with active COVID-19. The donor label of this sample is uncertain. Both conserved end residues are part of each CDR3. The order of the fields is clone size, J gene, V gene, D gene, CDR3 DNA, CDR3 protein. The D gene is left open where the match is weak. The listing skips clone size in some rows; elsewhere it reads once, few, many or a size class.

-,TRBJ2-5,TRBV11-2,TRBD2,TGTGCCAGCAGCTTAGAGGAGCGGGGAGAGACCCAGTACTTC,CASSLEERGETQYF
-,TRBJ1-2,TRBV29-1,TRBD1,TGCAGCGTCGACCTGGGACAGGGGAGGGGCTACACCTTC,CSVDLGQGRGYTF
few,TRBJ2-5,TRBV4-2,TRBD2,TGTGCCAGCAGCCGGGGACTAGCGGACCAAGAGACCCAGTACTTC,CASSRGLADQETQYF
-,TRBJ2-1,TRBV27,-,TGTGCCAGCAGTTTAGCAGATGAGCAGTTCTTC,CASSLADEQFF
few,TRBJ2-7,TRBV7-2,-,TGTGCCAGCAGCTTACAAGACGGGGCCTACGAGCAGTACTTC,CASSLQDGAYEQYF
-,TRBJ2-1,TRBV6-4,TRBD2,TGTGCCTCCCAGATGAGCGGGGGGCAGGGATATGAGCAGTTCTTC,CASQMSGGQGYEQFF
-,TRBJ2-1,TRBV15,-,TGTGCCACCAGAATAGGAGACCGCTACAATGAGCAGTTCTTC,CATRIGDRYNEQFF
once,TRBJ1-4,TRBV11-2,-,TGTGCCAGCAGCAGCGGGGTTCAGGAAAAACTGTTTTTT,CASSSGVQEKLFF
-,TRBJ2-1,TRBV18,-,TGTGCCAGCTCACCACCGTATAGAACCTACAATGAGCAGTTCTTC,CASSPPYRTYNEQFF
-,TRBJ2-3,TRBV24-1,-,TGTGCCACCGGGGACTCCACAGATACGCAGTATTTT,CATGDSTDTQYF
-,TRBJ2-7,TRBV7-2,TRBD1,TGTGCCAGCAGTTGGGACAGGGACTACGAGCAGTACTTC,CASSWDRDYEQYF
-,TRBJ1-2,TRBV5-6,TRBD1,TGTGCCAGCAGCTTGGGTCCACAGGGGTATGGCTACACCTTC,CASSLGPQGYGYTF
-,TRBJ1-4,TRBV30,-,TGTGCCTGGAGTCTCACAGGGCGCGTTGCAACTAATGAAAAACTGTTTTTT,CAWSLTGRVATNEKLFF
-,TRBJ2-7,TRBV7-3,TRBD1,TGTGCCAGCAGCTACGACAGGGGGAGCGAGCAGTACTTC,CASSYDRGSEQYF
once,TRBJ2-5,TRBV13,-,TGTGCCAGCAGTCGAGCTTCAGAGACCCAGTACTTC,CASSRASETQYF
-,TRBJ1-1,TRBV2,-,TGTGCCAGCAGTGAGTCGGTTGAAGCTTTCTTT,CASSESVEAFF
-,TRBJ1-2,TRBV5-1,-,TGCGCCAGCAGCTTGGCCGCGGCACGGAGTCTCTACACCTTC,CASSLAAARSLYTF
-,TRBJ2-1,TRBV11-2,TRBD2,TGTGCCAGCAGCTACCGTGGTAGCGGGGGGGCCGTAGGGAATGAGCAGTTCTTC,CASSYRGSGGAVGNEQFF
-,TRBJ2-6,TRBV9,-,TGTGCCAGCAGCGATCGTCCCTCTGGGGCCAACGTCCTGACTTTC,CASSDRPSGANVLTF
-,TRBJ1-1,TRBV19,TRBD1,TGTGCCAGTAGTGCGGACAGGGACACTGAAGCTTTCTTT,CASSADRDTEAFF
-,TRBJ2-3,TRBV7-2,-,TGTGCCAGCAGCCGGAAGCTAACAGGGTTTAGCACAGATACGCAGTATTTT,CASSRKLTGFSTDTQYF
once,TRBJ1-5,TRBV19,TRBD1,TGTGCCAGTAGTATCGATCCAGCTAGGGACAGGGACGGCGGGTCCCAGCATTTT,CASSIDPARDRDGGSQHF
-,TRBJ2-7,TRBV4-2,-,TGTGCCAGCAGCCAAGATCGTCTGGACTCTGAATACGAGCAGTACTTC,CASSQDRLDSEYEQYF
-,TRBJ2-2,TRBV14,TRBD1,TGTGCCAGCAGCCAATCGACAGGGGGTAGGACCGGGGAGCTGTTTTTT,CASSQSTGGRTGELFF
-,TRBJ2-5,TRBV27,-,TGTGCCAGCAGTTTATCGATGGCAGGGGTGGCGCAAGAGACCCAGTACTTC,CASSLSMAGVAQETQYF
-,TRBJ2-1,TRBV6-2/TRBV6-3,-,TGTGCCAGCAGTTGGGACTCAACAAGCTACAATGAGCAGTTCTTC,CASSWDSTSYNEQFF
-,TRBJ2-3,TRBV5-1,TRBD1,TGCGCCAGCAGCCAGGAGGGACAGGGCACCACAGATACGCAGTATTTT,CASSQEGQGTTDTQYF
-,TRBJ2-3,TRBV19,TRBD2,TGTGCCAGTAGTGAAAGCGGGGGGGGCACAGATACGCAGTATTTT,CASSESGGGTDTQYF
-,TRBJ2-3,TRBV7-9,TRBD2,TGTGCCAGCAGCCAGGGGAGCGGGGGGGCCCCAGATACGCAGTATTTT,CASSQGSGGAPDTQYF
-,TRBJ1-1,TRBV5-4,-,TGTGCCAGCAGCTTGGGTGGGAGAAAAAACACTGAAGCTTTCTTT,CASSLGGRKNTEAFF
few,TRBJ2-7,TRBV9,-,TGTGCCAGCAGCATAAGCGGAGGGGTGGACGAGCAGTACTTC,CASSISGGVDEQYF
-,TRBJ2-5,TRBV29-1,TRBD2,TGCAGCGTAGCGAGCGGGGGGGCCAGGGAGACCCAGTACTTC,CSVASGGARETQYF
-,TRBJ1-2,TRBV6-2/TRBV6-3,-,TGTGCCAGCAGCACCCACAGGGTCACTAACTATGGCTACACCTTC,CASSTHRVTNYGYTF
-,TRBJ1-4,TRBV6-6,-,TGTGCCAGCAGTTACTCGGCAGGGCGGAATGAAAAACTGTTTTTT,CASSYSAGRNEKLFF
-,TRBJ2-3,TRBV4-3,TRBD1,TGCGCCAGCAGCCAAGGACAGGGGGGCACAGATACGCAGTATTTT,CASSQGQGGTDTQYF
-,TRBJ1-1,TRBV25-1,-,TGTGCCAGCAGCGCCAGGGGAGGGAAGACTGAAGCTTTCTTT,CASSARGGKTEAFF
-,TRBJ2-5,TRBV7-6,-,TGTGCCAGCAGCTTGGGGCCGACCTTACAAGAGACCCAGTACTTC,CASSLGPTLQETQYF
-,TRBJ1-1,TRBV7-9,-,TGTGCCAGCAGCGCCCACGAGGGAAGGAACACTGAAGCTTTCTTT,CASSAHEGRNTEAFF
once,TRBJ1-3,TRBV4-3,-,TGCGCCAGCAGCCAAGATTTCATCATGTCTAGTGGAAACACCATATATTTT,CASSQDFIMSSGNTIYF
-,TRBJ1-2,TRBV29-1,TRBD1,TGCAGCGTTCAGATAACGACAGGGGCGTATGTCTATGGCTACACCTTC,CSVQITTGAYVYGYTF
-,TRBJ2-1,TRBV3-1/TRBV3-2,-,TGTGCCTCCCGCTACCTCAACAGGAATGAGCAGTTCTTC,CASRYLNRNEQFF
few,TRBJ2-7,TRBV5-4,-,TGTGCCAGCAGCTTGTTCGTATCGGGGTCTGTGCCCTACGAGCAGTACTTC,CASSLFVSGSVPYEQYF
-,TRBJ2-3,TRBV4-1,-,TGCGCCAGCAGCCAAGAACCCACAGGGACCAGGGTAGATACGCAGTATTTT,CASSQEPTGTRVDTQYF
-,TRBJ1-4,TRBV19,-,TGTGCCAGTAGTAAGGACAGTGGGCTTGAAAAACTGTTTTTT,CASSKDSGLEKLFF
-,TRBJ1-4,TRBV27,TRBD1,TGTGCCAGCGGGGCGCCGAGGGGACAGGGAAAGGAAAAACTGTTTTTT,CASGAPRGQGKEKLFF
-,TRBJ1-5,TRBV4-3,-,TGCGCCAGCAGCCAAGTCTACAGGGTCGGGAGGGGCAATCAGCCCCAGCATTTT,CASSQVYRVGRGNQPQHF
-,TRBJ2-1,TRBV5-4,-,TGTGCCAGCAGCTTCGGACTAAACAATGAGCAGTTCTTC,CASSFGLNNEQFF
-,TRBJ1-1,TRBV29-1,-,TGCAGCGTTGCAGGAGGAACCATGAACACTGAAGCTTTCTTT,CSVAGGTMNTEAFF
-,TRBJ1-1,TRBV12-1,-,TGTGCCAGCAGCTTTTCGGGATCCCTGAACACTGAAGCTTTCTTT,CASSFSGSLNTEAFF